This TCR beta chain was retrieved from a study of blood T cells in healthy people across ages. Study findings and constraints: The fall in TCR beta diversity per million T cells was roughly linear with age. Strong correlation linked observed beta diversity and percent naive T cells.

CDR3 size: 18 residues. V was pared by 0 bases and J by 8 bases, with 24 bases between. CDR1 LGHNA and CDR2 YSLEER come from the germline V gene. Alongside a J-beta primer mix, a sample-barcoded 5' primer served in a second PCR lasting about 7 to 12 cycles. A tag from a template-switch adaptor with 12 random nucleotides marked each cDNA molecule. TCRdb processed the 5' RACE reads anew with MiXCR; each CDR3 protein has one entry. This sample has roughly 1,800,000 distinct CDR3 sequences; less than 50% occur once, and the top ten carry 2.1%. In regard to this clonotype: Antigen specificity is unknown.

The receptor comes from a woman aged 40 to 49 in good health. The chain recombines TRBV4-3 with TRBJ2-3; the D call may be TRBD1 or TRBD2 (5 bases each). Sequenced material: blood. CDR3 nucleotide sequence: TGCGCCAGCAGCCAAGAACAACCGGGACCAAACTATTTAGGTACGCAGTATTTT. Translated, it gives CASSQEQPGPNYLGTQYF.